The 7 T cell receptor beta chains below come from one sample, sequenced in a study of blood T cell repertoires in COVID-19. The assay was immunoSEQ multiplex PCR, and TCRdb's table has in-frame clones only and misses some. This table holds fewer than 600,000 clones, 70% to 90% found once. The specimen sequenced was PBMCs or T cells enriched from blood (not recorded which). The receptors were sampled from a woman in her forties who had recovered from COVID-19.

V usage is TRBV14 and J usage is TRBJ1-2, with 9 bases identical to TRBD1. CDR1 SGHDN and CDR2 FVKESK come from the germline V gene. This CDR3 comprises 15 residues. The V gene end was trimmed by 2 bases and the J gene end by 7 bases; junction bases not matched to a gene: 8. CDR3 loop: CASSQRGQGYAGYTF. The DNA of the CDR3 is TGTGCCAGCAGCCAAAGAGGACAGGGGTATGCTGGCTACACCTTC.

This clone turned up a few times. The chain has TRBV27 and TRBJ1-2, with 9 bases fitting TRBD1. Germline values: CDR1 MNHEY, CDR2 SMNVEV (reference sequence). The CDR3 extends over 15 amino acids. J lost 7 bases, V lost 2 bases, and 8 bases had no gene match. In DNA, the CDR3 is TGTGCCAGCAGTTTAAGGGACAGGGTAGGCGCTGGCTACACCTTC. Its translation: CASSLRDRVGAGYTF.

The chain has TRBV19 and TRBJ1-5; 8 bases line up with TRBD1. V lost 5 bases to trimming and J lost 5 bases; unmatched junction nucleotides: 17. There are 18 residues in the CDR3. Germline CDR1 reads LNHDA; CDR2 reads SQIVND (reference sequence). The CDR3 DNA follows: TGTGCCAGTAGTTCCAACCCGACAGGGGCAGGAGGGTATCAGCCCCAGCATTTT. Its translation: CASSSNPTGAGGYQPQHF.

This chain joins TRBV5-1 and TRBJ1-6; 7 nucleotides line up with TRBD1. Germline-derived CDR1 and CDR2 are SGHRS and YFSETQ. The trim removed 5 bases at V and 6 bases at J, leaving 2 bases unmatched. This CDR3 region has 13 residues. CDR3 in amino acids: CASRGTANSPLHF. The DNA for the CDR3 is TGCGCCAGCAGGGGGACAGCTAATTCACCCCTCCACTTT. Full variable domain (missing parts from reference TRBV5-1 and TRBJ1-6): KAGVTQTPRYLIKTRGQQVTLSCSPISGHRSVSWYQQTPGQGLQFLFEYFSETQRNKGNFPGRFSGRQFSNSRSEMNVSTLELGDSALYLCASRGTANSPLHFGNGTRLTVT.

This clone occurred a few times. This chain connects TRBV19 to TRBJ1-1, with 7 bases lining up with TRBD1. J was trimmed by 9 bases and V by 1 base; bases with no gene match: 2. This CDR3 region has 12 residues. CDR1 is LNHDA and CDR2 is SQIVND in the germline V gene (reference sequence). The CDR3 here is CASSIVRGQAFF. In nucleotides, the CDR3 is TGTGCCAGTAGTATAGTAAGGGGGCAAGCTTTCTTT.

As to this clone: This same CDR3 is encoded by further DNA sequences in the sample. V and J are TRBV6-5 and TRBJ2-7, with D possibly matching TRBD1 (6 bases). CDR3 length: 16 residues. Deletions cut 0 bases from V and 0 bases from J, with 12 bases between. Germline V gives CDR1 MNHEY, CDR2 SVGAGI. CDR3 amino acids: CASSYSRTVSSYEQYF. For the CDR3, the DNA is TGTGCCAGCAGTTACTCAAGGACAGTTAGCTCCTACGAGCAGTACTTC.

The chain links TRBV2 to TRBJ2-1, with D possibly being TRBD2 (6 bases). CDR3 length equals 16 residues. In germline, CDR1 is SNHLY, CDR2 FYNNEI. V was clipped by 2 bases and J by 1 base, with 12 bases between them. CDR3 region: CASSEQGGNSYNEQFF. CDR3 coding DNA: TGTGCCAGCAGTGAACAGGGCGGGAATTCCTACAATGAGCAGTTCTTC.